A selection of T cell receptor beta chains follows, all from one sample in a study of blood T cell repertoires in COVID-19. Only in-frame clones appear in the TCRdb table, and some are missing; sequencing was by immunoSEQ multiplex PCR. The data hold about 400,000 clones, with 86% observed a single time. The sequenced sample consisted of peripheral blood. The receptors shown here come from a woman in her sixties with COVID-19, enrolled during active disease. The CDR3 runs from the conserved cysteine through the conserved F or W. A D gene is named only where the DNA matches it firmly. Some rows mark clone size as missing; the rest say once, few, many or name a class of expanded clone.

J: TRBJ1-1; size: -; V: TRBV5-4; D: TRBD1; CDR3: CASSAGQGTEAFF
J: TRBJ2-5; size: -; V: TRBV29-1; D: TRBD1; CDR3: CSETGPDGETQYF
J: TRBJ1-2; size: -; V: TRBV7-2; D: -; CDR3: CASSSFLANYGYTF
J: TRBJ2-5; size: once; V: TRBV5-6; D: -; CDR3: CASSLDRETQYF
J: TRBJ2-5; size: few; V: TRBV7-2; D: TRBD2; CDR3: CASSLRAGGPETQYF
J: TRBJ2-7; size: -; V: TRBV2; D: TRBD1; CDR3: CASRKQGDSYEQYF
J: TRBJ1-1; size: -; V: TRBV12-5; D: -; CDR3: CASGLDERRTEAFF
J: TRBJ1-4; size: -; V: TRBV18; D: TRBD1; CDR3: CASSGTGTGGEKLFF
J: TRBJ1-5; size: -; V: TRBV3-1/TRBV3-2; D: TRBD1; CDR3: CASSSRTGLPQHF
J: TRBJ1-2; size: -; V: TRBV5-8; D: -; CDR3: CASSSRRDILFYGYTF
J: TRBJ2-2; size: once; V: TRBV5-1; D: -; CDR3: CASSAGTPNTGELFF
J: TRBJ1-3; size: -; V: TRBV5-1; D: -; CDR3: CASSTGLSGNTIYF
J: TRBJ1-2; size: once; V: TRBV18; D: -; CDR3: CASSPPSSPNYGYTF
J: TRBJ2-5; size: -; V: TRBV2; D: TRBD2; CDR3: CASSPSGGETQYF
J: TRBJ1-2; size: -; V: TRBV30; D: -; CDR3: CAWSPGSFHGYTF
J: TRBJ2-2; size: -; V: TRBV6-6; D: -; CDR3: CASSYSRGGNTGELFF
J: TRBJ1-1; size: -; V: TRBV4-1; D: -; CDR3: CASSPGPLGGADAFF
J: TRBJ2-5; size: -; V: TRBV11-2; D: TRBD2; CDR3: CASSLWGSGAEETQYF
J: TRBJ2-2; size: -; V: TRBV18; D: TRBD2; CDR3: CASSSTSGENTGELFF
J: TRBJ1-6; size: -; V: TRBV7-2; D: TRBD1; CDR3: CASSLVRTGGNSPLHF
J: TRBJ1-4; size: -; V: TRBV13; D: -; CDR3: CASSSAAGGGEKLFF
J: TRBJ2-3; size: -; V: TRBV3-1/TRBV3-2; D: -; CDR3: CASSQAQASTDTQYF
J: TRBJ1-5; size: -; V: TRBV5-5; D: -; CDR3: CASSPRGIVSIVSGQPQHF
J: TRBJ2-3; size: -; V: TRBV10-3; D: TRBD1; CDR3: CAIRDRGDKTDTQYF
J: TRBJ2-7; size: -; V: TRBV27; D: TRBD1; CDR3: CASSPSGTGTRRTYF
J: TRBJ2-5; size: -; V: TRBV30; D: TRBD1; CDR3: CAWSHRGRSQETQYF
J: TRBJ2-5; size: -; V: TRBV19; D: -; CDR3: CASSIRRGGETQYF
J: TRBJ1-1; size: -; V: TRBV6-4; D: -; CDR3: CASSESVNTEAFF
J: TRBJ1-3; size: once; V: TRBV5-1; D: -; CDR3: CASSTMTESSGNTIYF
J: TRBJ2-7; size: -; V: TRBV5-6; D: TRBD1; CDR3: CASSLRDSSYEQYF
J: TRBJ1-1; size: -; V: TRBV2; D: -; CDR3: CASSAGRGPAFF
J: TRBJ2-7; size: -; V: TRBV4-3; D: -; CDR3: CASSPAGGLSYEQYF
J: TRBJ1-1; size: -; V: TRBV23-1; D: -; CDR3: CASSQPSGNTEAFF
J: TRBJ2-3; size: -; V: TRBV27; D: TRBD2; CDR3: CASSPYSGTTNTQYF
J: TRBJ2-1; size: -; V: TRBV6-5; D: TRBD1; CDR3: CASSYFRDRGYNEQFF
J: TRBJ1-2; size: -; V: TRBV11-2; D: -; CDR3: CASSPTLGRGYTF
J: TRBJ1-2; size: -; V: TRBV10-3; D: -; CDR3: CAIRKGTLGYTF
J: TRBJ1-5; size: few; V: TRBV4-1; D: TRBD1; CDR3: CASSQDSGGQGYQPQHF
J: TRBJ2-3; size: -; V: TRBV6-4; D: -; CDR3: CASAGGSTDTQYF
J: TRBJ2-7; size: -; V: TRBV9; D: -; CDR3: CASSVTGSYEQYF
J: TRBJ2-7; size: -; V: TRBV18; D: TRBD1; CDR3: CASSAPRTGGAFDGQYF
J: TRBJ2-7; size: once; V: TRBV7-8; D: TRBD2; CDR3: CASSRGLVERHEQYF
J: TRBJ1-1; size: -; V: TRBV7-8; D: -; CDR3: CASSRGSWVDIEAFF